These T cell receptor beta chains were read from a single sample in a study of CD8+ T cells in alopecia areata. TCRdb's copy holds only in-frame clones and misses some; the assay was immunoSEQ multiplex PCR. This sample has roughly 70,000 clones, with 29% found just once. The specimen was CD8+ T cells sorted from blood, collected at week 4, from a patient treated with tofacitinib. The receptors derive from a human donor with alopecia areata. Each CDR3 is given without its conserved first and last residue.

v_call	cdr3_aa
TRBV7-9	ASSPGPVEQF
TRBV29-1	SVPPEGDSYGYT
TRBV5-4	ASSLEGLAGSYEQY
TRBV25-1	ASSQGLAGLNEQF
TRBV29-1	SVEDEGSSYEQY
TRBV30	AWSVVLNTEAF
TRBV29-1	SVQQGYGNTEAF
TRBV15	ATSSLWADYGYT
TRBV4-1	ASSHVGNEQF
TRBV29-1	SVETSGYNEQF
TRBV7-9	ASSATRYEQY
TRBV9	ASSREAFDEQY
TRBV5-1	ASSYRSLDPNTGELF
TRBV5-1	ASSFWSLQETQY
TRBV10-3	AISEDSRTRDSYEQY
TRBV28	ASALIAGELF